A single sample gave rise to the 21 T cell receptor beta chains below, sequenced in a study of T cell responses to AZD1222 COVID-19 vaccine (dated by TCRdb to 2020 to 2022). The method was the immunoSEQ multiplex PCR assay. TCRdb took over this immuneACCESS table, retaining in-frame rearrangements with V and J assigned. Such tables are incomplete; in checked studies, under half of the missing clones stem from an unresolved V gene, and the remainder is unexplained. Within this sample are over 150,000 clones, with under 95% of them counted one time only. The ten largest account for roughly 1.5% of the sample. The meaning of the sample's time point label: about 28 days (+/-7) after the second vaccine dose. Sequenced here: peripheral blood, sampled 28 days after the second AZD1222 dose. All receptors derive from an adult who received the AZD1222 COVID-19 vaccine.

The genes are TRBV7-2 and TRBJ2-7; 8 positions agree with TRBD2. Per germline, CDR1 SGHTA and CDR2 FQGNSA. The V segment lost 0 bases and the J segment 1 base; nucleotides outside the gene matches: 5. This CDR3 has 16 amino acids. The CDR3 protein is CASSLAPAGESYEQYF. CDR3 nucleotide sequence: TGTGCCAGCAGCTTAGCTCCAGCGGGGGAATCCTACGAGCAGTACTTC.

V and J are TRBV18 and TRBJ2-2; D remains ambiguous. The CDR3 length is 16 residues. Deletions cut 2 bases from V and 0 bases from J, with 10 bases between. Looked up from germline, CDR1 is KGHSH and CDR2 is LQKENI. CDR3 protein: CASSPVGNTNTGELFF. CDR3 in DNA: TGTGCCAGCTCACCAGTTGGTAACACGAACACCGGGGAGCTGTTTTTT.

The V call is TRBV19, the J call TRBJ1-5, with TRBD1 matching 7 bases. V lost 5 bases, J lost 1 base, and 5 bases stayed unmatched. The CDR3 runs 15 residues. CDR1 and CDR2 from the germline V gene are LNHDA and SQIVND (reference sequence). The CDR3 nucleotides read TGTGCCAGTAGTCCGGGGACAGCGAGCAATCAGCCCCAGCATTTT. Translated, it gives CASSPGTASNQPQHF. Using reference TRBV19 and TRBJ1-5 for the parts outside the CDR3, the full variable domain is DGGITQSPKYLFRKEGQNVTLSCEQNLNHDAMYWYRQDPGQGLRLIYYSQIVNDFQKGDIAEGYSVSREKKESFPLTVTSAQKNPTAFYLCASSPGTASNQPQHFGDGTRLSIL.

This rearrangement joins TRBV3-1 (or the pseudogene TRBV3-2) to TRBJ2-5; the D gene is possibly TRBD2 (6 bases). V was shortened by 7 bases and J by 2 bases, with 14 bases between the two germline ends. Germline-derived CDR1 and CDR2 are LGHDT and YNNKEL (reference sequence). The length of the CDR3 is 14 residues. The CDR3 here is CASNGLGRQETQYF. The CDR3 DNA is TGTGCCAGCAACGGGTTGGGGAGGCAAGAGACCCAGTACTTC.

The chain recombines TRBV9 with TRBJ2-2; tentatively, D is TRBD1 (5 bases). The germline CDR1 and CDR2 sequences are SGDLS and YYNGEE. Trimming pared 0 bases from V and 4 bases from J, leaving 10 bases between. The CDR3 extends over 15 amino acids. Here the CDR3 reads CASSVARQGTGELFF. The DNA for the CDR3 is TGTGCCAGCAGCGTAGCCCGTCAGGGCACCGGGGAGCTGTTTTTT.

This chain links TRBV4-2 with TRBJ1-1; TRBD1 aligns across 8 bases. Germline V gives CDR1 LGHNA, CDR2 YNFKEQ. CDR3 length: 16 amino acids. The V gene end was trimmed by 1 base and the J gene end by 0 bases; junction bases not matched to a gene: 4. The chain's CDR3 is CASSQATGGMNTEAFF. The CDR3 bases are TGTGCCAGCAGCCAAGCTACAGGGGGAATGAACACTGAAGCTTTCTTT.

V is TRBV5-1 and J is TRBJ2-7; 7 positions agree with TRBD1. The germline gives CDR1 SGHRS, CDR2 YFSETQ. The CDR3 consists of 13 residues. J gave up 3 bases and V 3 bases, and 3 bases lay outside the gene matches. CDR3 DNA: TGCGCCAGCAGCTCCCGGGACAGCTACGAGCAGTACTTC. Residues: CASSSRDSYEQYF.

This chain's CDR3 is CATSRDGSGRGTGELFF. CDR3 DNA sequence: TGTGCCACCAGCAGAGATGGTAGCGGGAGAGGCACCGGGGAGCTGTTTTTT. The chain employs TRBV15 and TRBJ2-2; 9 nucleotides align to TRBD2. The CDR3 has 17 residues. The junction had 6 bases not matched to a gene; V was cut back by 0 bases and J by 4 bases. The germline CDR1 and CDR2 sequences are LNHNV and YYDKDF (reference sequence).

The J gene is TRBJ1-5, the V gene TRBV13, with TRBD1 as a possible D gene (6 bases). V was cut by 4 bases and J by 3 bases, with 10 bases left in between. Germline V gene sequence: CDR1 PRHDT, CDR2 FYEKMQ (reference sequence). There are 14 residues in the CDR3. Written as DNA, the CDR3 is TGTGCCAGCAGCTCACAGGGTCCCAATCAGCCCCAGCATTTT. It encodes CASSSQGPNQPQHF. Looking up the rest from reference TRBV13 and TRBJ1-5 gives the full variable domain: AAGVIQSPRHLIKEKRETATLKCYPIPRHDTVYWYQQGPGQDPQFLISFYEKMQSDKGSIPDRFSAQQFSDYHSELNMSSLELGDSALYFCASSSQGPNQPQHFGDGTRLSIL.

This rearrangement joins TRBV6-6 to TRBJ1-5; D remains ambiguous. V lost 2 bases to trimming and J lost 2 bases, with 10 bases between them. This CDR3 comprises 15 residues. Germline CDR1 and CDR2: MNHNY and SVGAGI (reference sequence). In DNA, the CDR3 is TGTGCCAGCAGTTACACCCCGGCAGGCAATCAGCCCCAGCATTTT. As protein: CASSYTPAGNQPQHF.

The V and J genes are TRBV4-1 and TRBJ2-1, with 7 bases matching TRBD2. CDR1 MGHRA and CDR2 YSYEKL come from the germline V gene. The junction had 6 bases not matched to a gene; V was cut back by 0 bases and J by 1 base. The CDR3 length is 17 residues. The CDR3 DNA sequence: TGCGCCAGCAGCCAAGATCACCGGCGGGAGTCCTACAATGAGCAGTTCTTC. It specifies CASSQDHRRESYNEQFF.

V gene TRBV12-3 or TRBV12-4 combines with J gene TRBJ2-7; D unresolved. Trimming shortened V by 2 bases and J by 5 bases, and 7 bases separated the two germline ends. This CDR3 is built from 12 residues. The CDR3: CASSLTVDEQYF. In nucleotides, the CDR3 is TGTGCCAGCAGTTTAACGGTGGACGAGCAGTACTTC.

The chain employs TRBV29-1 and TRBJ2-7; TRBD2 matches 10 bases. J gave up 4 bases and V 5 bases, and 5 bases lay outside the gene matches. Germline V gene sequence: CDR1 SQVTM, CDR2 ANQGSEA. CDR3 length: 13 residues. The CDR3 sequence: CSVTLAGWYEQYF. CDR3 DNA: TGCAGCGTTACACTAGCGGGATGGTACGAGCAGTACTTC.

V gene TRBV2 combines with J gene TRBJ1-5; a possible D gene is TRBD1 (5 bases). The CDR3 loop spans 14 amino acids. Trimming removed 6 bases at V and 4 bases at J, with 13 bases between. Per the germline V gene, CDR1 is SNHLY and CDR2 is FYNNEI. The DNA of the CDR3 is TGTGCCAGCAGCCTCAGGCAGGGTAATCAGCCCCAGCATTTT. As protein: CASSLRQGNQPQHF. Using reference TRBV2 and TRBJ1-5 for the parts outside the CDR3, the full variable domain is EPEVTQTPSHQVTQMGQEVILRCVPISNHLYFYWYRQILGQKVEFLVSFYNNEISEKSEIFDDQFSVERPDGSNFTLKIRSTKLEDSAMYFCASSLRQGNQPQHFGDGTRLSIL.

In this sample, this clone turned up once. The chain has TRBV15 and TRBJ1-5; D not certain. The V gene's germline CDR1 is LNHNV and CDR2 YYDKDF (reference sequence). CDR3 length equals 13 residues. The V and J ends lost 0 bases and 6 bases respectively, with 6 bases between them. The CDR3 DNA sequence: TGTGCCACCAGCAGAGATGTGTTTCAGCCCCAGCATTTT. Protein product: CATSRDVFQPQHF. The variable domain in full, with the rest retrieved from reference TRBV15 and TRBJ1-5, is DAMVIQNPRYQVTQFGKPVTLSCSQTLNHNVMYWYQQKSSQAPKLLFHYYDKDFNNEADTPDNFQSRRPNTSFCFLDIRSPGLGDTAMYLCATSRDVFQPQHFGDGTRLSIL.

The DNA for the CDR3 is TGTGCCAGCAGGAGGTCGGTAGCGGGAGTTATAGATACGCAGTATTTT. As protein: CASRRSVAGVIDTQYF. The chain couples TRBV2 to TRBJ2-3, with 9 bases aligning to TRBD2. CDR1 SNHLY and CDR2 FYNNEI come from the germline V gene. After removal of 6 bases from V and 5 bases from J, the junction contained 12 bases not matched to a gene. The CDR3 contains 16 residues.

The chain uses TRBV2 and TRBJ1-1; a weak D match, TRBD1 (6 bases). Germline V CDR1 and CDR2: SNHLY, FYNNEI. The V end was cut by 10 bases, the J end by 3 bases, with 15 bases between. This CDR3 contains 13 residues. The CDR3 DNA is TGTGCCATCTCAGGGGAGGATTACACTGAAGCTTTCTTT. Encoded protein: CAISGEDYTEAFF.

This clone appeared once. The chain recombines TRBV19 with TRBJ1-2; D unresolved. The CDR3 consists of 17 residues. Trimming stripped 7 bases from V and 2 bases from J, with 23 bases between. From germline, CDR1 is LNHDA and CDR2 SQIVND (reference sequence). The CDR3 spells CASNIYPPRMRNYGYTF. The CDR3, as DNA: TGTGCCAGTAACATTTACCCCCCCCGTATGAGGAACTATGGCTACACCTTC.

This sequence joins TRBV7-2 and TRBJ1-6; the match to TRBD1 covers 7 bases. The germline V gene has CDR1 SGHTA and CDR2 FQGNSA. The CDR3 has 17 residues. V shed 3 bases, J shed 4 bases, and the junction held 9 bases outside the gene matches. CDR3 amino acids: CASSFSRQGQYNSPLHF. In DNA, the CDR3 is TGTGCCAGCAGCTTCTCCCGACAGGGACAATATAATTCACCCCTCCACTTT. Looking up the rest from reference TRBV7-2 and TRBJ1-6 gives the full variable domain: GAGVSQSPSNKVTEKGKDVELRCDPISGHTALYWYRQSLGQGLEFLIYFQGNSAPDKSGLPSDRFSAERTGGSVSTLTIQRTQQEDSAVYLCASSFSRQGQYNSPLHFGNGTRLTVT.

This clone was observed once. This rearrangement joins TRBV11-3 to TRBJ2-5; possibly TRBD1 or TRBD2 for D (5 bases each). The CDR3 runs 15 residues. Between the trimmed V and J ends, which lost 5 bases and 4 bases, there was a span of 17 bases. Germline V gene lookup returns CDR1 SGHNT and CDR2 YENEEA. The DNA of the CDR3 is TGTGCCAGCAGCCTGACGGGGTCTGGGGGAGAGACCCAGTACTTC. It is translated as CASSLTGSGGETQYF.

V is TRBV6-1 and J is TRBJ1-2; D ambiguous. Trimming left V 2 bases short and J 4 bases short, with 5 bases between. The CDR3 totals 12 residues. The V gene's germline CDR1 is MNHNS and CDR2 SASEGT. CDR3 bases: TGTGCCAGCAGTGAACGGCTCTATGGCTACACCTTC. Translating gives CASSERLYGYTF.